Shown below are 32 T cell receptor beta chains from a single sample sequenced in a study of cytomegalovirus exposure and HLA in healthy donors. 60 Vbeta and 13 Jbeta primers were used in PCR. Clones were read by immunoSEQ multiplex PCR, and TCRdb kept only the in-frame ones, dropping some. The sample holds roughly 120,000 clones, about 8.5% seen once. The specimen was PBMCs. The source is a man between 35 and 55 years old in good health and CMV-seronegative.

The CDR3 DNA reads TGTGCTTCTGCTCGGGGTGCGGGGAGGGCAGATACGCAGTATTTT. This codes for CASARGAGRADTQYF. The chain has TRBV19 and TRBJ2-3, with TRBD2 identical over 7 bases. Per germline, CDR1 LNHDA and CDR2 SQIVND (reference sequence). This CDR3 is 15 amino acids long. The full variable domain, rest sourced from reference TRBV19 and TRBJ2-3, is DGGITQSPKYLFRKEGQNVTLSCEQNLNHDAMYWYRQDPGQGLRLIYYSQIVNDFQKGDIAEGYSVSREKKESFPLTVTSAQKNPTAFYLCASARGAGRADTQYFGPGTRLTVL.

The V and J genes are TRBV9 and TRBJ2-2, with a tentative D call TRBD1 (6 bases). Trimming shortened V by 2 bases and J by 0 bases, and 14 bases separated the two germline ends. Germline CDR1 SGDLS, CDR2 YYNGEE. This CDR3 is 17 amino acids long. The CDR3 coding sequence is TGTGCCAGCAGCGTGATGGGGGCTTTCGCGAACACCGGGGAGCTGTTTTTT. It yields the protein CASSVMGAFANTGELFF.

This clone was detected a few times. Here the CDR3 omits its conserved ending phenylalanine or tryptophan, so a read error is the likely source. The limits of the CDR3 on the DNA are not certain, so only TCRdb's listed CDR3 is given. This chain uses TRBV6-1 with TRBJ2-7; the DNA was not used to check the table's D call, TRBD1. The CDR3 is 14 residues long, ends included. The germline gives CDR1 MNHNS, CDR2 SASEGT. CDR3 region: CASSEGDSSYEKYL.

The chain has TRBV30 and TRBJ2-3; possibly TRBD2 for D (6 bases). The CDR3 is made up of 14 amino acids. CDR1 is GTSNPN and CDR2 is SVGIG in the germline V gene (reference sequence). V lost 4 bases and J lost 5, with 16 bases in between. CDR3 DNA sequence: TGTGCCTGGACCCCGGGAGCCCCGGGAGATACGCAGTATTTT. Its translation: CAWTPGAPGDTQYF.

This clone has more than one count but fewer than ten. This chain joins TRBV12-5 and TRBJ1-1; D remains unclear. This CDR3 is 13 amino acids long. Between the trimmed V and J ends, which lost 6 bases and 4 bases, there was a span of 12 bases. Germline V gene sequence: CDR1 LGHNT, CDR2 FRNRAP. Here the CDR3 DNA reads TGTGCTAGTGGCACGGAGGGAGGCACTGAAGCTTTCTTT. It yields the protein CASGTEGGTEAFF.

V usage is TRBV11-2 and J usage is TRBJ2-1; 11 positions agree with TRBD2. CDR3 length equals 16 residues. CDR1 SGHAT and CDR2 FQNNGV come from the germline V gene. V gave up 0 bases and J gave up 7 bases; unmatched junction bases: 5. CDR3: CASSLDTSGGGNEQFF. The DNA for the CDR3 is TGTGCCAGCAGCTTAGATACTAGCGGGGGTGGGAATGAGCAGTTCTTC. Filled out from reference TRBV11-2 and TRBJ2-1, the complete variable domain reads EAGVAQSPRYKIIEKRQSVAFWCNPISGHATLYWYQQILGQGPKLLIQFQNNGVVDDSQLPKDRFSAERLKGVDSTLKIQPAKLEDSAVYLCASSLDTSGGGNEQFFGPGTRLTVL.

This clone has ten or more counts. The chain links TRBV6-1 to TRBJ2-1; TRBD1 aligns across 9 bases. V was clipped by 5 bases and J by 3 bases; unmatched bases: 5. The CDR3 length is 15 residues. In germline, CDR1 is MNHNS, CDR2 SASEGT. The CDR3 DNA reads TGTGCCAGCAGTTTCTTGGGACAGGGCTACAATGAGCAGTTCTTC. Translation: CASSFLGQGYNEQFF.

The V gene is TRBV6-6, the J gene TRBJ2-1; D is ambiguous. This CDR3 contains 12 residues. Trimming removed 0 bases from V and 8 bases from J, with 5 bases in between. Germline loops: CDR1 MNHNY, CDR2 SVGAGI (reference sequence). The CDR3 region has the DNA TGTGCCAGCAGTTACTCGAGCCATGAGCAGTTCTTC. Translated, it gives CASSYSSHEQFF.

The sample holds one count of this clone. Other DNA variants within this sample encode the same CDR3. The chain joins TRBV19 to TRBJ1-6; no clear D. The V gene lost 4 bases and the J gene lost 7 bases, with 11 bases spanning the gap. The CDR3 length is 14 residues. Germline loops: CDR1 LNHDA, CDR2 SQIVND (reference sequence). DNA of the CDR3: TGTGCCAGTAGTAAACGAGGGCCAAATTCACCCCTCCACTTT. Its translation: CASSKRGPNSPLHF.

V usage is TRBV28 and J usage is TRBJ1-4; D not resolved. The CDR3 totals 15 residues. Germline CDR1 reads MDHEN; CDR2 reads SYDVKM. Deletions cut 2 bases from V and 7 bases from J, with 14 bases between. The CDR3 DNA follows: TGTGCCAGCAGTTTACCCCCTCTCGGTGGTGAAAAACTGTTTTTT. Residues: CASSLPPLGGEKLFF.

This rearrangement joins TRBV5-1 to TRBJ2-7; 11 bases line up with TRBD1. This CDR3 has 15 amino acids. V lost 1 base and J lost 5; bases outside the gene matches: 5. Germline lookup yields CDR1 SGHRS and CDR2 YFSETQ. This chain's CDR3 is CASSLWPGQGDEQYF. For the CDR3, the DNA is TGCGCCAGCAGCTTGTGGCCGGGACAGGGGGACGAGCAGTACTTC.

This clone was seen more than once but under ten times. V usage is TRBV19 and J usage is TRBJ1-4; D perhaps matches TRBD1 (6 bases). Per the germline V gene, CDR1 is LNHDA and CDR2 is SQIVND (reference sequence). The V end lost 11 bases, the J end lost 5 bases, and 18 bases lay between the germline ends. This CDR3 region has 14 residues. CDR3 coding DNA: TGTGCCTCTACCCCGGGCAGGGGAAATGAAAAACTGTTTTTT. Its translation: CASTPGRGNEKLFF.

This rearrangement joins TRBV5-1 to TRBJ2-3, with no clear D. The V end lost 5 bases, the J end lost 0 bases, and 10 bases lay between the germline ends. The CDR3 is 14 residues long. Germline lookup yields CDR1 SGHRS and CDR2 YFSETQ. CDR3 amino acids: CASRAYPSTDTQYF. The CDR3 DNA reads TGCGCCAGCAGAGCCTACCCTAGCACAGATACGCAGTATTTT.

The chain couples TRBV5-5 to TRBJ2-5; a possible D gene is TRBD2 (5 bases). Trimming stripped 1 base from V and 2 bases from J, with 12 bases between. The CDR3 is 15 residues long. CDR1 is SGHKS, CDR2 YYEKEE, per germline (reference sequence). In DNA, the CDR3 is TGTGCCAGCAGCTTGATCTTTACGGGACAAGAGACCCAGTACTTC. Amino acids: CASSLIFTGQETQYF. Based on the CDR3 plus reference TRBV5-5 and TRBJ2-5, the full variable domain is DAGVTQSPTHLIKTRGQQVTLRCSPISGHKSVSWYQQVLGQGPQFIFQYYEKEERGRGNFPDRFSARQFPNYSSELNVNALLLGDSALYLCASSLIFTGQETQYFGPGTRLLVL.

This clone was picked up a small number of times. The chain is built from TRBV6-1 and TRBJ2-7; 13 nucleotides agree with TRBD2. V lost 3 bases, J lost 5 bases, and 4 bases stayed unmatched. CDR1 is MNHNS and CDR2 is SASEGT in the germline V gene. The CDR3 covers 15 residues. The CDR3 DNA reads TGTGCCAGCAGTGACGCAGGACTAGCGGGGGACGAGCAGTACTTC. This encodes CASSDAGLAGDEQYF.

This rearrangement joins TRBV30 to TRBJ2-4; D may be TRBD2 (6 bases). V lost 1 base and J 7 bases, leaving 17 bases between the germline ends. The V gene's germline CDR1 is GTSNPN and CDR2 SVGIG (reference sequence). The CDR3 runs to 15 residues. CDR3 nucleotide sequence: TGTGCCTGGAGTGGAGTTAGCGGAAATCGGAACATTCAGTACTTC. Translated, it gives CAWSGVSGNRNIQYF.

This clone was seen a few times. Here the CDR3 DNA reads TGTGCCAGCAGCAGACGGACATCCCTGGAGTACGAGCAGTACTTC. Its translation: CASSRRTSLEYEQYF. The V and J genes are TRBV7-2 and TRBJ2-7; D may be TRBD1 (5 bases). The CDR3 extends over 15 amino acids. The germline CDR1 and CDR2 sequences are SGHTA and FQGNSA. Trimming shortened V by 5 bases and J by 4 bases, and 18 bases separated the two germline ends.

This clone is a singleton in its sample. The chain couples TRBV18 to TRBJ1-2; D unresolved. The germline CDR1 and CDR2 sequences are KGHSH and LQKENI. V gave up 3 bases and J gave up 6 bases, with 17 bases separating them. The CDR3 is 15 amino acids. In nucleotides, the CDR3 is TGTGCCAGCTCACCGTCATCGGGAACATTTGATGGCTACACCTTC. Its translation: CASSPSSGTFDGYTF.

This clone occurred a few times. This sequence joins TRBV9 and TRBJ1-3; D might be TRBD1 (5 bases). Germline V gene data show CDR1 as SGDLS and CDR2 as YYNGEE. The CDR3 runs 16 residues. Trimming took off 3 bases at V and 3 bases at J, with 16 bases between the two ends. The CDR3 sequence: CASSALDGDFGNTIYF. The CDR3, as DNA: TGTGCCAGCAGCGCCCTAGACGGGGACTTTGGAAACACCATATATTTT.

This clone was seen a handful of times. The rearrangement uses TRBV27 and TRBJ1-6; 7 nucleotides align to TRBD1. The CDR3 spans 15 residues. J lost 7 bases, V lost 3 bases, and 6 bases had no gene match. Germline V gene sequence: CDR1 MNHEY, CDR2 SMNVEV (reference sequence). This CDR3 reads CASSFGTALNSPLHF. CDR3 sequence (DNA): TGTGCCAGCAGTTTCGGGACAGCTCTCAATTCACCCCTCCACTTT.

The chain uses TRBV6-5 and TRBJ2-5, with 10 bases aligning to TRBD1. The CDR3 consists of 14 residues. Germline assignment: CDR1 MNHEY and CDR2 SVGAGI. V lost 6 bases, J lost 4 bases, and 5 bases stayed unmatched. CDR3 sequence: CASRGQGSRETQYF. The CDR3 coding sequence is TGTGCCAGCAGGGGACAGGGGAGCAGAGAGACCCAGTACTTC.

This clone was seen only a few times. This chain uses TRBV6-1 with TRBJ2-7; 8 nucleotides agree with TRBD2. The germline CDR1 and CDR2 sequences are MNHNS and SASEGT. The CDR3 runs to 13 residues. V shed 4 bases and J 7 bases; nucleotides not matched to a gene: 6. CDR3 bases: TGTGCCAGCAGTGGAGCGGGGGCGTTGGAGCAGTACTTC. It codes for CASSGAGALEQYF.

This clone was counted only a few times. The chain couples TRBV7-9 to TRBJ1-5; D is undetermined. Trimming removed 0 bases from V and 7 bases from J, with 4 bases in between. CDR1 and CDR2 from the germline V gene are SEHNR and FQNEAQ (reference sequence). This CDR3 has 12 amino acids. The CDR3 loop is CASSLAEQPQHF. DNA for the CDR3: TGTGCCAGCAGCTTAGCGGAGCAGCCCCAGCATTTT.

V gene TRBV27 combines with J gene TRBJ2-2, with 10 bases lining up with TRBD1. The CDR3 extends over 15 amino acids. V trimming: 10 bases; J trimming: 8 bases; junction bases outside the gene matches: 13. Looked up from germline, CDR1 is MNHEY and CDR2 is SMNVEV (reference sequence). The CDR3 DNA is TGTGCCACCCAACCCGGGACAGGGGATTTGGGGGAGCTGTTTTTT. Residues: CATQPGTGDLGELFF.

This clone has a handful of counts. The chain combines TRBV7-9 with TRBJ2-1; TRBD1 is a possible D gene (5 bases). The germline V gene has CDR1 SEHNR and CDR2 FQNEAQ (reference sequence). The CDR3 contains 14 residues. V was cut by 6 bases and J by 7 bases, with 16 bases left in between. The CDR3 reads CASRDLRDRNEQFF. CDR3 nucleotides: TGTGCCAGCAGAGACCTCAGGGATCGGAATGAGCAGTTCTTC.

The chain recombines TRBV7-9 with TRBJ2-7; weak D call: TRBD2 (5 bases). Germline V gene sequence: CDR1 SEHNR, CDR2 FQNEAQ (reference sequence). Between the trimmed V and J ends, which lost 5 bases and 2 bases, there was a span of 13 bases. The CDR3 consists of 14 residues. CDR3 sequence: CASSGRTVAYEQYF. CDR3 DNA: TGTGCCAGCAGCGGCAGGACTGTTGCCTACGAGCAGTACTTC.

The chain carries TRBV7-9 and TRBJ2-4, with 8 bases identical to TRBD1. Germline-derived CDR1 and CDR2 are SEHNR and FQNEAQ (reference sequence). The CDR3 length is 17 residues. J was trimmed by 2 bases and V by 4 bases; bases with no gene match: 10. The CDR3 sequence is CASSYYGTGLSKNIQYF. CDR3 nucleotides: TGTGCCAGCAGCTATTATGGGACAGGCCTTTCCAAAAACATTCAGTACTTC.

The chain has TRBV19 and TRBJ1-5, with 10 bases fitting TRBD1. Germline values: CDR1 LNHDA, CDR2 SQIVND (reference sequence). The CDR3 sequence is 16 residues long. V lost 6 bases, J lost 0 bases, and 5 bases stayed unmatched. The CDR3 nucleotides read TGTGCCAGTAGGAGGGACAGGGGTTATAGCAATCAGCCCCAGCATTTT. This encodes CASRRDRGYSNQPQHF.

The rearrangement uses TRBV10-1 and TRBJ2-3; 10 nucleotides match TRBD2. The junction had 3 bases not matched to a gene; V was cut back by 5 bases and J by 4 bases. This CDR3 spans 14 amino acids. The germline V gene has CDR1 WNHNN and CDR2 SYGVQD (reference sequence). In nucleotides, the CDR3 is TGCGCCAGCAGTAGCGGGGGGGTCGCAGATACGCAGTATTTT. Its translation: CASSSGGVADTQYF.

This chain links TRBV19 with TRBJ1-4, with 9 bases aligning to TRBD1. The V gene's germline CDR1 is LNHDA and CDR2 SQIVND (reference sequence). The CDR3 runs to 16 residues. J gave up 8 bases and V 3 bases, and 10 bases lay outside the gene matches. CDR3 bases: TGTGCCAGTAGTATGGGGGACAGGGCCCCGGGGGAAAAACTGTTTTTT. This sequence encodes CASSMGDRAPGEKLFF. The full variable domain, rest sourced from reference TRBV19 and TRBJ1-4, is DGGITQSPKYLFRKEGQNVTLSCEQNLNHDAMYWYRQDPGQGLRLIYYSQIVNDFQKGDIAEGYSVSREKKESFPLTVTSAQKNPTAFYLCASSMGDRAPGEKLFFGSGTQLSVL.

This clone was recorded a few times. V and J are TRBV6-8 and TRBJ1-6; 11 nucleotides align to TRBD1. In germline, CDR1 is MNHGY, CDR2 SAAAGT. The trim removed 10 bases at V and 1 base at J, leaving 6 bases unmatched. The CDR3 is 16 residues long. The CDR3 DNA reads as TGTGCCAACTCCGGGACAGGGGGTTCCTATAATTCACCCCTCCACTTT. Protein product: CANSGTGGSYNSPLHF.

The chain joins TRBV30 to TRBJ2-5; D possibly corresponds to TRBD2 (5 bases). Deletions cut 0 bases from V and 2 bases from J, with 16 bases between. Germline V gene lookup returns CDR1 GTSNPN and CDR2 SVGIG (reference sequence). This CDR3 is 16 amino acids long. CDR3 loop: CAWSVQSGREQETQYF. The CDR3 bases are TGTGCCTGGAGTGTTCAGTCCGGACGGGAACAAGAGACCCAGTACTTC. Together with reference TRBV30 and TRBJ2-5, the CDR3 gives the full variable domain: SQTIHQWPATLVQPVGSPLSLECTVEGTSNPNLYWYRQAAGRGLQLLFYSVGIGQISSEVPQNLSASRPQDRQFILSSKKLLLSDSGFYLCAWSVQSGREQETQYFGPGTRLLVL.